Following are 9 T cell receptor beta chains from one sample sequenced in a study of T cell changes during pregnancy in multiple sclerosis. The assay was immunoSEQ multiplex PCR, and TCRdb's table has in-frame clones only and misses some. This sample has roughly 57,000 clones, with around 94% found just once. Sequencing was performed on CD8+ T cells from peripheral blood mononuclear cells, taken after pregnancy. These receptors all come from a female donor with multiple sclerosis, enrolled in a pregnancy study.

The chain employs TRBV5-4 and TRBJ1-3, with TRBD1 as a possible D gene (6 bases). Trimming pared 4 bases from V and 4 bases from J, leaving 15 bases between. The CDR3 contains 15 residues. Germline V gene lookup returns CDR1 SGHNT and CDR2 YYREEE (reference sequence). CDR3 residues: CASSPLGGAGNTIYF. DNA for the CDR3: TGTGCCAGCAGCCCCCTAGGGGGTGCGGGAAACACCATATATTTT.

The rearrangement uses TRBV4-3 and TRBJ2-1, with 8 bases matching TRBD2. V shed 3 bases, J shed 6 bases, and the junction held 7 bases outside the gene matches. Germline V lookup: CDR1 LGHNA, CDR2 YSLEER. This CDR3 contains 15 residues. For the CDR3, the DNA is TGCGCCAGCAGCCAGGGGACTAGTCAACCCAATGAGCAGTTCTTC. It yields the protein CASSQGTSQPNEQFF.

The rearrangement links TRBV10-1 to TRBJ2-7; no reliable D call. The germline V and J ends were trimmed by 5 bases and 5 bases, with 10 bases remaining between them. CDR1 is WNHNN, CDR2 SYGVQD, per germline (reference sequence). The CDR3 has 12 amino acids. The CDR3 DNA is TGCGCCAGCAGTTACAGTATCGACGAGCAGTACTTC. Its translation is CASSYSIDEQYF.

The chain employs TRBV2 and TRBJ1-6, with D possibly matching TRBD1 (5 bases). V gave up 7 bases and J gave up 6 bases, with 10 bases separating them. CDR3 length equals 13 residues. In germline, CDR1 is SNHLY, CDR2 FYNNEI. CDR3 sequence: CASNGRVNSPLHF. CDR3 nucleotide sequence: TGTGCCAGCAACGGCAGGGTTAATTCACCCCTCCACTTT.

The chain is built from TRBV27 and TRBJ1-2, with D tentatively TRBD1 (6 bases). Germline V gene lookup returns CDR1 MNHEY and CDR2 SMNVEV (reference sequence). V lost 0 bases and J lost 0, with 14 bases in between. CDR3 length equals 17 residues. CDR3 protein: CASSLSAGAGANYGYTF. The CDR3 DNA is TGTGCCAGCAGTTTATCGGCGGGGGCAGGAGCTAACTATGGCTACACCTTC.

The chain is built from TRBV4-2 and TRBJ1-4; the D gene is possibly TRBD1 (6 bases). The V gene lost 0 bases and the J gene lost 0 bases, with 14 bases spanning the gap. The CDR3 spans 18 residues. Looked up from germline, CDR1 is LGHNA and CDR2 is YNFKEQ. The CDR3 reads CASSQEGADSATNEKLFF. CDR3 nucleotide sequence: TGTGCCAGCAGCCAAGAGGGGGCCGATTCTGCAACTAATGAAAAACTGTTTTTT.

V and J are TRBV7-9 and TRBJ1-2; 8 bases are a match to TRBD1. The junction had 4 bases not matched to a gene; V was cut back by 1 base and J by 6 bases. Germline CDR1 and CDR2: SEHNR and FQNEAQ (reference sequence). The CDR3 loop spans 14 amino acids. CDR3 protein: CASSLEDRVHGYTF. CDR3 nucleotide sequence: TGTGCCAGCAGCTTAGAGGACAGGGTACATGGCTACACCTTC.

The chain employs TRBV5-8 and TRBJ2-7; D is possibly TRBD2 (6 bases). The CDR3 has 14 residues. In germline, CDR1 is SGHTS, CDR2 YDEGEE. Trimming left V 3 bases short and J 5 bases short, with 15 bases between. This CDR3 is CASSSGLPYDEQYF. CDR3 coding DNA: TGTGCCAGCAGCTCGGGACTCCCTTACGACGAGCAGTACTTC.

V is TRBV5-4 and J is TRBJ1-1; D is undetermined. Germline assignment: CDR1 SGHNT and CDR2 YYREEE (reference sequence). V lost 1 base to trimming and J lost 2 bases, with 15 bases between them. The CDR3 has 16 amino acids. The CDR3 bases are TGTGCCAGCAGCTTGTATCCGCGGGAGGGAAACACTGAAGCTTTCTTT. Translated: CASSLYPREGNTEAFF.